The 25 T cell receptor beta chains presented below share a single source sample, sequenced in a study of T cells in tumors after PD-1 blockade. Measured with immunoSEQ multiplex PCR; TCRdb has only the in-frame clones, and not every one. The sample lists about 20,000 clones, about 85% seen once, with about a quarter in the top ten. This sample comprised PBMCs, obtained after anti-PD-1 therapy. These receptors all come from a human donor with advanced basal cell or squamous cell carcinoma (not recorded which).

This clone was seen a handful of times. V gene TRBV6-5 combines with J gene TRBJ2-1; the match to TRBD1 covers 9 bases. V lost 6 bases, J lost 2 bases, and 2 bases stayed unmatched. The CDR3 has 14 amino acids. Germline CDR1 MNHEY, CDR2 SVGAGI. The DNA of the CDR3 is TGTGCCAGCAGGGGACAGGGTGCCTACAATGAGCAGTTCTTC. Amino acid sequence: CASRGQGAYNEQFF.

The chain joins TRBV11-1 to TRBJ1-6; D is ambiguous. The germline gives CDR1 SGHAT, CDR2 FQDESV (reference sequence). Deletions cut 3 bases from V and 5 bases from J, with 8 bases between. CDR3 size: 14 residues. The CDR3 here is CASSFRGNNSPLHF. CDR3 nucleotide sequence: TGTGCCAGCAGCTTCCGAGGAAATAATTCACCCCTCCACTTT. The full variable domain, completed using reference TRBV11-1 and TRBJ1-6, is EAEVAQSPRYKITEKSQAVAFWCDPISGHATLYWYRQILGQGPELLVQFQDESVVDDSQLPKDRFSAERLKGVDSTLKIQPAELGDSAMYLCASSFRGNNSPLHFGNGTRLTVT.

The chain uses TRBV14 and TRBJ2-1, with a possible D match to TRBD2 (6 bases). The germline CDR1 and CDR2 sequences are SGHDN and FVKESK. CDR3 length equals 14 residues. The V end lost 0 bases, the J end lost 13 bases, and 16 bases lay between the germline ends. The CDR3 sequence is CASSQDYRGLSQFF. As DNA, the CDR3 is TGTGCCAGCAGCCAAGACTATAGGGGACTTTCACAGTTCTTC.

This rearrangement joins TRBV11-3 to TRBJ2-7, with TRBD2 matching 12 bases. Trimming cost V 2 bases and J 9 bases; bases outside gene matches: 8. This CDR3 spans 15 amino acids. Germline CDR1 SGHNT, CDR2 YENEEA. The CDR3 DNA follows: TGTGCCAGCAGCTTACGACTAGCGGGAGTTTCGGTGCAGTACTTC. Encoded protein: CASSLRLAGVSVQYF. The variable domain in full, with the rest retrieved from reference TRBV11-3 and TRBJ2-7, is EAGVVQSPRYKIIEKKQPVAFWCNPISGHNTLYWYLQNLGQGPELLIRYENEEAVDDSQLPKDRFSAERLKGVDSTLKIQPAELGDSAVYLCASSLRLAGVSVQYFGPGTRLTVT.

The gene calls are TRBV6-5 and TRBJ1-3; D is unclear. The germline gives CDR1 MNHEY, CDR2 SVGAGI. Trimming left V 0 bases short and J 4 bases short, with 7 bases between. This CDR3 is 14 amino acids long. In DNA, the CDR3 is TGTGCCAGCAGTTACTCGAAGCCCGGAAACACCATATATTTT. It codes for CASSYSKPGNTIYF.

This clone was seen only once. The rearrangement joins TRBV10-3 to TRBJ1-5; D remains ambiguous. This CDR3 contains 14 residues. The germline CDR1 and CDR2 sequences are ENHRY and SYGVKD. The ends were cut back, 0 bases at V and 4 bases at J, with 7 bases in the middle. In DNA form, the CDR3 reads TGTGCCATCAGTGAGTCGAACCAAAATCAGCCCCAGCATTTT. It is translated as CAISESNQNQPQHF.

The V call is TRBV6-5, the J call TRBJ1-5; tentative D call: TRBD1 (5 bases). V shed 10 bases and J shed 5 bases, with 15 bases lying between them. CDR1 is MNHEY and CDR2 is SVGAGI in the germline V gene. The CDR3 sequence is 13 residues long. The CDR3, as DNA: TGTGCCACTAGGAGGGGAAGGGATCAGCCCCAGCATTTT. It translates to CATRRGRDQPQHF.

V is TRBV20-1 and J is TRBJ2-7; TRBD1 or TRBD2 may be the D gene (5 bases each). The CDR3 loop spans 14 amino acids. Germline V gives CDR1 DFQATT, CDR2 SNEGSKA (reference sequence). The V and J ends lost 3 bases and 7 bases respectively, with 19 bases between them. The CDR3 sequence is CSASRGPPTGEQYF. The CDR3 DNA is TGCAGTGCTAGTCGGGGCCCTCCTACGGGTGAGCAGTACTTC.

CDR3 sequence reads: CASSERVLLAGAYGYTF. CDR3 sequence (DNA): TGTGCCAGCAGCGAGCGGGTTTTACTGGCAGGGGCGTATGGCTACACCTTC. The chain is built from TRBV11-3 and TRBJ1-2; possible D gene TRBD1, 6 bases. The CDR3 is made up of 17 amino acids. The V gene's germline CDR1 is SGHNT and CDR2 YENEEA. Trimming pared 5 bases from V and 5 bases from J, leaving 24 bases between.

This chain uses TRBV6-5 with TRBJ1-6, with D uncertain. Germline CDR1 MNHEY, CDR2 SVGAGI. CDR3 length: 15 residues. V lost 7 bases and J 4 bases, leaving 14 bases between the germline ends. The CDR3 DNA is TGTGCCAGCATGAGGGTCAAAGATTATAATTCACCCCTCCACTTT. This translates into CASMRVKDYNSPLHF.

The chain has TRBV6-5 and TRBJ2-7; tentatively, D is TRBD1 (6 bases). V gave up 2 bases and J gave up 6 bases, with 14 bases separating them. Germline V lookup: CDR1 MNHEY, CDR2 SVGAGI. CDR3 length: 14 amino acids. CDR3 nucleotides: TGTGCCAGCAGTTACATCACAGGGTTGCCCGAGCAGTACTTC. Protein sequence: CASSYITGLPEQYF.

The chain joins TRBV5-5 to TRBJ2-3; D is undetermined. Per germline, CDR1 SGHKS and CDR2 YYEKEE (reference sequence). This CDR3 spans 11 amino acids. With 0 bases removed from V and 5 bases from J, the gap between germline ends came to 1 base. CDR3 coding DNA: TGTGCCAGCAGCTTGGGAGATACGCAGTATTTT. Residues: CASSLGDTQYF.

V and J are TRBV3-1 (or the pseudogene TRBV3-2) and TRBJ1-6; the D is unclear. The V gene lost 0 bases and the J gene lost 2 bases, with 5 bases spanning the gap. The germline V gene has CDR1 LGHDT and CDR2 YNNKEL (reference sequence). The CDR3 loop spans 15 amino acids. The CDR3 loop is CASSQEQTYNSPLHF. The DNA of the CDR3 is TGTGCCAGCAGCCAAGAACAGACCTATAATTCACCCCTCCACTTT.

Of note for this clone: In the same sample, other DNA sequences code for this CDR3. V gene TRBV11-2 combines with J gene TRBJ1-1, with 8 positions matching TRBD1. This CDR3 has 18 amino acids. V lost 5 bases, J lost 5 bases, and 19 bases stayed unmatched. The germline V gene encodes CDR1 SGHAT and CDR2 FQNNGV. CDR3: CASSGRWGTGPLRTEAFF. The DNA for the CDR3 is TGTGCCAGCAGCGGGAGGTGGGGGACAGGCCCCTTGAGAACTGAAGCTTTCTTT.

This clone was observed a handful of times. The CDR3, as DNA: TGTGCCAGCCGGGCGGAGGGGCGATTAACCTTC. Protein: CASRAEGRLTF. This chain uses TRBV7-9 with TRBJ1-2; the D gene is possibly TRBD1 (5 bases). This CDR3 spans 11 amino acids. CDR1 and CDR2 (germline): SEHNR, FQNEAQ (reference sequence). Trimming pared 8 bases from V and 14 bases from J, leaving 18 bases between. Combining the CDR3 with reference TRBV7-9 and TRBJ1-2 gives the whole variable domain DTGVSQNPRHKITKRGQNVTFRCDPISEHNRLYWYRQTLGQGPEFLTYFQNEAQLEKSRLLSDRFSAERPKGSFSTLEIQRTEQGDSAMYLCASRAEGRLTFGSGTRLTVV.

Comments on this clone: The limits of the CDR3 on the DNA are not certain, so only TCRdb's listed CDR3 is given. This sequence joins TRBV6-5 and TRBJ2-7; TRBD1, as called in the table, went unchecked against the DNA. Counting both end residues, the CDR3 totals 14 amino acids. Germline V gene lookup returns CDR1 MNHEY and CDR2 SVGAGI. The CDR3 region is CASILDREIYEQYF.

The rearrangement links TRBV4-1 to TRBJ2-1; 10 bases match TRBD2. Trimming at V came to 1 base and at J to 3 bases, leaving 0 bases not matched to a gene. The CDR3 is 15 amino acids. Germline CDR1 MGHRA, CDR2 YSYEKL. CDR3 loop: CASSQVAGGYNEQFF. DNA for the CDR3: TGCGCCAGCAGCCAAGTAGCGGGAGGCTACAATGAGCAGTTCTTC.

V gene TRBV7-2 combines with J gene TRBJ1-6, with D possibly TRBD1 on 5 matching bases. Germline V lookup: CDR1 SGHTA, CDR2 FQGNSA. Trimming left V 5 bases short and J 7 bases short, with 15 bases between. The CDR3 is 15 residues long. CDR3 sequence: CASSPPWGGNSPLHF. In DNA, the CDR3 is TGTGCCAGCAGCCCCCCTTGGGGCGGCAATTCACCCCTCCACTTT.

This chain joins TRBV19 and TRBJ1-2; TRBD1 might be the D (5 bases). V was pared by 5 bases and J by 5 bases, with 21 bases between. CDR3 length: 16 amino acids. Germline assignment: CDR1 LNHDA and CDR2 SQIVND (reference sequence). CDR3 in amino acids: CASSVPWDSRSYGYTF. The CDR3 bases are TGTGCCAGTAGTGTACCCTGGGACTCTCGGAGTTATGGCTACACCTTC.

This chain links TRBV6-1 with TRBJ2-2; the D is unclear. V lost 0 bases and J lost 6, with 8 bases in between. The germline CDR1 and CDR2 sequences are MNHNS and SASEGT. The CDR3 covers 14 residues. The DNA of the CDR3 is TGTGCCAGCAGTGAAGCGGAAGGTCCCGGGGAGCTGTTTTTT. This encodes CASSEAEGPGELFF.

The CDR3 sequence is CATAGSQFGLRAYKEYNEQFF. In nucleotides, the CDR3 is TGTGCCACGGCCGGGAGCCAGTTTGGACTAAGGGCCTATAAGGAGTACAATGAGCAGTTCTTC. The chain employs TRBV24-1 and TRBJ2-1; a possible D gene is TRBD2 (6 bases). This CDR3 is built from 21 residues. Germline values: CDR1 KGHDR, CDR2 SFDVKD. V was clipped by 10 bases and J by 4 bases, with 37 bases between them.

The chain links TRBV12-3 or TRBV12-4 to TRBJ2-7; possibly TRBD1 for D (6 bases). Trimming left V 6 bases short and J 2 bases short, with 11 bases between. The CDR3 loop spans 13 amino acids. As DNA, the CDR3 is TGTGCCAGCAGACCACAGGGTACCTACGAGCAGTACTTC. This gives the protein CASRPQGTYEQYF.

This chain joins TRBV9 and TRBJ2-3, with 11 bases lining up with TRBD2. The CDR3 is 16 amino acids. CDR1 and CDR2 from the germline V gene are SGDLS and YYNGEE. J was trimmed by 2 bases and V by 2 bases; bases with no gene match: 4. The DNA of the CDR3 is TGTGCCAGCAGCGTTCTAGCGGGAGGCGCCACAGATACGCAGTATTTT. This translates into CASSVLAGGATDTQYF.

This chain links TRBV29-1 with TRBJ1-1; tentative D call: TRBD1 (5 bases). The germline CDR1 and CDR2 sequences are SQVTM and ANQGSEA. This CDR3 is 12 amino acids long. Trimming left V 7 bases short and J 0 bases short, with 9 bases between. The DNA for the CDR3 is TGCAGCGCTGGGACGGTGAACACTGAAGCTTTCTTT. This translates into CSAGTVNTEAFF.

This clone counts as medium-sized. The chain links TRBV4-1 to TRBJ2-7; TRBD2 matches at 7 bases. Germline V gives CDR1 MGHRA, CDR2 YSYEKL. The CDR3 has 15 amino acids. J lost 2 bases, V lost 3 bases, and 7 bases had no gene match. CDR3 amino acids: CASSHKAGPAYEQYF. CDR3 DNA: TGCGCCAGCAGCCATAAAGCGGGGCCGGCCTACGAGCAGTACTTC.